This section outlines one T cell receptor beta chain sequence together with its context. Deletions cut 7 bases from V and 7 bases from J, with 20 bases between. This CDR3 comprises 15 residues. In germline, CDR1 is LGHNT, CDR2 FRNRAP. Original handling: From reference gene primer amplification, estimates of nucleated cell counts were derived. TCRdb's copy holds only in-frame clones and misses some; the assay was immunoSEQ multiplex PCR. That table is the source of V, J and clone size, and D and trimming were worked out from the DNA. Of more than 100,000 clones in the sample, around 87% are singletons; the top ten hold approximately 3.3%. These data are taken from a study of blood T cell repertoires in COVID-19. On the study more broadly: Donors in the United States, Italy and Spain gave samples during acute or convalescent COVID-19. T cells, B-cell-depleted T cells, or PBMCs supplied cDNA or gDNA.

This chain joins TRBV12-5 and TRBJ2-1; D unresolved. Sequencing input: peripheral blood. The TCR was taken from a woman in her sixties with acute or convalescent COVID-19. The chain's CDR3 is CASAPTPTFVNEQFF. Here the CDR3 DNA reads TGTGCTAGTGCCCCAACTCCGACTTTCGTAAATGAGCAGTTCTTC.